This T cell receptor (beta chain) was sequenced in a study of CD8 T cells in Susac syndrome. Study-level background: Sequencing included Susac syndrome patients, five or six of them with active disease and about eight in remission.

CD8+ and CD4+ T cells from blood underwent TCR beta sequencing. Patients with Susac syndrome met the recently defined diagnostic criteria for definite or probable disease. cDNA came from around 0.5 to 1 ug RNA primed by random hexamers. Multiplex PCR with immunoSEQ amplified the TCR beta CDR3 across 54 Vbeta and 13 Jbeta. TCRdb fed the immunoSEQ multiplex PCR reads into MiXCR, producing one record per CDR3 protein. The sample has some 160,000 distinct CDR3 sequences, nearly 97% seen once; the top ten hold 0.065% to 0.095%. The CDR3 sequence is 13 residues long. Trimming took 0 bases from V and 7 from J, leaving 6 bases between them.

The rearrangement uses TRBV12-3 or TRBV12-4 and TRBJ2-2; tentative D call: TRBD2 (5 bases). Sequenced material: CD4+ T cells from PBMCs. The source is a human donor with Susac syndrome. As DNA, the CDR3 is TGTGCCAGCAGTTTAGCCGGGGACGGGGAGCTGTTTTTT. Translated: CASSLAGDGELFF.